These 20 T cell receptor beta chains came from one sample sequenced in a study of shared clonotypes between healthy human individuals. Some clones are missing from TCRdb's copy, which holds only in-frame ones; the method was immunoSEQ multiplex PCR. The sample lists about 1.1 million clones; 60% to 85% were seen once. Sequenced input: memory CD4+ T cells from PBMCs. Indicated subset: CD45RA-negative fraction. Source of these receptors: a man aged 18-30 years in good health. Some clones in this sample may be carry-over from other donors' samples.

This rearrangement joins TRBV7-6 to TRBJ1-4; no definite D call. The germline CDR1 and CDR2 sequences are SGHVS and FNYEAQ. This CDR3 has 14 amino acids. V was cut by 1 base and J by 5 bases, with 8 bases left in between. The CDR3 DNA follows: TGTGCCAGCAGCTTAGGGACGGGGAATGAAAAACTGTTTTTT. It encodes CASSLGTGNEKLFF.

The chain is built from TRBV2 and TRBJ2-3, with D perhaps TRBD2 (5 bases). The CDR3 covers 13 residues. In germline, CDR1 is SNHLY, CDR2 FYNNEI. With 9 bases removed from V and 4 bases from J, the gap between germline ends came to 14 bases. CDR3 region: CASLASDPDTQYF. The DNA for the CDR3 is TGTGCCAGTCTAGCCTCCGATCCAGATACGCAGTATTTT.

Concerning this clone itself: The sample holds other DNA sequences that translate to the same CDR3. This chain links TRBV18 with TRBJ1-2; 8 bases fit TRBD1. This CDR3 has 14 residues. The J segment lost 5 bases and the V segment lost 2 bases, leaving 4 bases of the junction unmatched. Per germline, CDR1 KGHSH and CDR2 LQKENI. The CDR3 DNA reads as TGTGCCAGCTCACCAGAGACAGGGGAATATGGCTACACCTTC. This gives the protein CASSPETGEYGYTF.

This clone was observed a handful of times. The sample has other DNA sequences that encode this CDR3 too. V is TRBV10-3 and J is TRBJ1-5; D possibly corresponds to TRBD1 (6 bases). Germline V CDR1 and CDR2: ENHRY, SYGVKD. With 3 bases removed from V and 2 bases from J, the gap between germline ends came to 11 bases. This CDR3 comprises 15 residues. The CDR3 nucleotides read TGTGCCATCAGTGAAGACAGGTTAGGCAATCAGCCCCAGCATTTT. It encodes CAISEDRLGNQPQHF.

The chain combines TRBV2 with TRBJ1-1; 8 bases line up with TRBD1. The V gene end was trimmed by 3 bases and the J gene end by 3 bases; junction bases not matched to a gene: 3. CDR1 is SNHLY and CDR2 is FYNNEI in the germline V gene. The CDR3 loop spans 14 amino acids. DNA for the CDR3: TGTGCCAGCAGTGACAGGGGGCCCTACACTGAAGCTTTCTTT. Translated: CASSDRGPYTEAFF.

The chain combines TRBV18 with TRBJ2-7, with 9 positions matching TRBD2. V lost 3 bases to trimming and J lost 1 base; unmatched junction nucleotides: 4. There are 15 residues in the CDR3. Germline values: CDR1 KGHSH, CDR2 LQKENI. CDR3 DNA: TGTGCCAGCTCACCCGGGAGCGGGAGGTCCTACGAGCAGTACTTC. It is translated as CASSPGSGRSYEQYF. The full variable domain, in which reference TRBV18 and TRBJ2-7 provide the parts outside the CDR3, is NAGVMQNPRHLVRRRGQEARLRCSPMKGHSHVYWYRQLPEEGLKFMVYLQKENIIDESGMPKERFSAEFPKEGPSILRIQQVVRGDSAAYFCASSPGSGRSYEQYFGPGTRLTVT.

This clone was detected only once. The chain uses TRBV11-2 and TRBJ1-1, with a tentative D call TRBD1 (5 bases). CDR1 is SGHAT, CDR2 FQNNGV, per germline. CDR3 length: 13 residues. The V gene lost 8 bases and the J gene lost 5 bases, with 15 bases spanning the gap. The CDR3 spells CASGLGGRTEAFF. In DNA form, the CDR3 reads TGTGCCAGCGGGCTTGGGGGAAGGACTGAAGCTTTCTTT.

The chain uses TRBV28 and TRBJ1-1; D is uncertain. V lost 5 bases to trimming and J lost 1 base, with 8 bases between them. The CDR3 is 13 amino acids. Germline CDR1 MDHEN, CDR2 SYDVKM. The CDR3 coding sequence is TGTGCCAGCAGTACCGGTTCGAACACTGAAGCTTTCTTT. Encoded protein: CASSTGSNTEAFF.

The chain carries TRBV28 and TRBJ2-7; D perhaps matches TRBD2 (6 bases). V lost 10 bases to trimming and J lost 4 bases, with 17 bases between them. The CDR3 is 13 amino acids. CDR1 and CDR2 (germline): MDHEN, SYDVKM. CDR3 nucleotides: TGTGCCACCCAATCGGGACTCCCTTACGAGCAGTACTTC. Amino acids: CATQSGLPYEQYF.

About this clone: This specimen includes other DNA sequences encoding the same CDR3. J is TRBJ2-1 and V is TRBV5-1; D is ambiguous. V was cut by 0 bases and J by 4 bases, with 5 bases left in between. The CDR3 has 13 residues. Germline lookup yields CDR1 SGHRS and CDR2 YFSETQ. Written as DNA, the CDR3 is TGCGCCAGCAGCTTGGACAGATACAATGAGCAGTTCTTC. It specifies CASSLDRYNEQFF.

The rearrangement uses TRBV6-7 and TRBJ2-1; 7 nucleotides agree with TRBD2. TRBV6-7 is filed as an ORF, its function uncertain. The V gene end was trimmed by 4 bases and the J gene end by 0 bases; junction bases not matched to a gene: 6. The CDR3 totals 16 residues. CDR3 bases: TGTGCCAGCAGTTTTCGGCGGGAGACCTCCTACAATGAGCAGTTCTTC. It yields the protein CASSFRRETSYNEQFF.

V usage is TRBV28 and J usage is TRBJ1-2, with D unresolved. The CDR3 runs 14 residues. Trimming took 1 base from V and 0 from J, leaving 6 bases between them. CDR1 and CDR2 (germline): MDHEN, SYDVKM. For the CDR3, the DNA is TGTGCCAGCAGTTTATCGGCCACTAACTATGGCTACACCTTC. This gives the protein CASSLSATNYGYTF.

The rearrangement links TRBV30 to TRBJ2-3; TRBD2 agrees at 7 bases. CDR3 length equals 12 residues. From germline, CDR1 is GTSNPN and CDR2 SVGIG (reference sequence). J gave up 4 bases and V 2 bases, and 0 bases lay outside the gene matches. The DNA of the CDR3 is TGTGCCTGGAGTCGGGGGGCAGATACGCAGTATTTT. Translating it yields CAWSRGADTQYF.

The rearrangement uses TRBV7-5 and TRBJ2-7; TRBD2 is the table's D call, not checked against the DNA. TRBV7-5 is assigned pseudogene status. The CDR3 is made up of 19 amino acids. This CDR3 reads CARSLTKLAGVVEGYEQYF. CDR3 DNA sequence: TGTGCCAGAAGCTTAACTAAACTAGCGGGAGTTGTAGAGGGCTACGAGCAGTACTTC.

The chain combines TRBV7-9 with TRBJ1-2; 7 bases are shared with TRBD1. V dropped 5 bases and J dropped 4; count of bases not matched to a gene: 7. The germline V gene has CDR1 SEHNR and CDR2 FQNEAQ (reference sequence). This CDR3 spans 14 amino acids. Here the CDR3 DNA reads TGTGCCAGCAGCCTGGGGCCAGGGGGCTATGGCTACACCTTC. Protein: CASSLGPGGYGYTF.

Comments on this clone: It may be a read error: a sequence one base away is much more abundant. The chain has TRBV5-4 and TRBJ1-1; D is ambiguous. Germline V gene data show CDR1 as SGHNT and CDR2 as YYREEE (reference sequence). The CDR3 is 12 amino acids. V shed 2 bases and J shed 1 base, with 3 bases lying between them. This chain's CDR3 is CASSFPNTEAFF. DNA for the CDR3: TGTGCCAGCAGCTTCCCGAACACTGAAGCTTTCTTT. The full variable domain, in which reference TRBV5-4 and TRBJ1-1 provide the parts outside the CDR3, is ETGVTQSPTHLIKTRGQQVTLRCSSQSGHNTVSWYQQALGQGPQFIFQYYREEENGRGNFPPRFSGLQFPNYSSELNVNALELDDSALYLCASSFPNTEAFFGQGTRLTVV.

The V gene is TRBV15, the J gene TRBJ2-1; D is perhaps TRBD2 (6 bases). V lost 5 bases and J lost 2, with 16 bases in between. The germline V gene encodes CDR1 LNHNV and CDR2 YYDKDF (reference sequence). This CDR3 is built from 16 residues. The CDR3 DNA follows: TGTGCCACCAGCCCGCGACGGGGCGGGACCTACAATGAGCAGTTCTTC. Protein sequence: CATSPRRGGTYNEQFF.

The rearrangement links TRBV5-1 to TRBJ2-7; D is ambiguous. Germline V gives CDR1 SGHRS, CDR2 YFSETQ. The CDR3 consists of 14 residues. Deletions cut 4 bases from V and 3 bases from J, with 14 bases between. In nucleotides, the CDR3 is TGCGCCAGCAGCCCCAGTGGGTGGAACTACGAGCAGTACTTC. Its translation is CASSPSGWNYEQYF. The variable domain in full, completed from reference TRBV5-1 and TRBJ2-7, reads KAGVTQTPRYLIKTRGQQVTLSCSPISGHRSVSWYQQTPGQGLQFLFEYFSETQRNKGNFPGRFSGRQFSNSRSEMNVSTLELGDSALYLCASSPSGWNYEQYFGPGTRLTVT.

The table lists this clone with a count of one. V gene TRBV27 combines with J gene TRBJ1-1; D might be TRBD1 (6 bases). The CDR3 runs 14 residues. V lost 7 bases and J 4 bases, leaving 16 bases between the germline ends. Germline CDR1 MNHEY, CDR2 SMNVEV (reference sequence). CDR3 sequence (DNA): TGTGCCAGCACCAGTGAGGGGGGGGGCACTGAAGCTTTCTTT. Translated, it gives CASTSEGGGTEAFF.

The CDR3 DNA is TGTGCCTGGAGCGAGGGAAACGGCGAGCAGTACTTC. Translated, it gives CAWSEGNGEQYF. The chain recombines TRBV30 with TRBJ2-7; tentatively, D is TRBD2 (5 bases). Germline V lookup: CDR1 GTSNPN, CDR2 SVGIG (reference sequence). The CDR3 length is 12 residues. V shed 3 bases and J shed 6 bases, with 12 bases lying between them. Based on the CDR3 plus reference TRBV30 and TRBJ2-7, the full variable domain is SQTIHQWPATLVQPVGSPLSLECTVEGTSNPNLYWYRQAAGRGLQLLFYSVGIGQISSEVPQNLSASRPQDRQFILSSKKLLLSDSGFYLCAWSEGNGEQYFGPGTRLTVT.